The clone carrying this T cell receptor beta chain was observed once. This entry belongs to a study of blood T cell repertoires in COVID-19. Authors' methods: Nucleated cell counts were estimated from reference gene primer amplification. TCRdb's table, derived via immunoSEQ multiplex PCR, lists solely in-frame clones and lacks some. V, J and clone size derive from that table, while D and trimming were established from the DNA sequence. The table has roughly 86,000 clones, around nine tenths seen once. CDR1 and CDR2 from the germline V gene are LNHDA and SQIVND (reference sequence). This CDR3 has 14 residues. V dropped 3 bases and J dropped 1 base, with 7 bases sitting between them.

Input material: peripheral blood. The chain is built from TRBV19 and TRBJ1-5; D possibly corresponds to TRBD1 (6 bases). This receptor was taken from a man in his forties or fifties with active or convalescent COVID-19. The CDR3 loop is CASSITGSNQPQHF. DNA for the CDR3: TGTGCCAGTAGTATCACAGGGAGCAATCAGCCCCAGCATTTT.